The 19 T cell receptor beta chains below all came from one sample that was sequenced in a study of T cell changes during pregnancy in multiple sclerosis. Measured with immunoSEQ multiplex PCR; TCRdb has only the in-frame clones, and not every one. The table records 85,000 to 130,000 clones, around 90% of them present only once. Specimen: peripheral blood, collected before pregnancy. These receptors were collected from a female donor with multiple sclerosis, enrolled in a pregnancy study.

This chain uses TRBV28 with TRBJ2-5; 9 bases match TRBD1. There are 17 residues in the CDR3. CDR1 and CDR2 from the germline V gene are MDHEN and SYDVKM. J gave up 5 bases and V 8 bases, and 18 bases lay outside the gene matches. CDR3 residues: CASLPWGGQGTDETQYF. The CDR3 nucleotides read TGTGCCAGCCTCCCCTGGGGCGGACAGGGGACGGATGAGACCCAGTACTTC.

This chain connects TRBV11-1 to TRBJ2-3; D possibly corresponds to TRBD1 (6 bases). The CDR3 contains 13 residues. With 6 bases removed from V and 0 bases from J, the gap between germline ends came to 7 bases. Per germline, CDR1 SGHAT and CDR2 FQDESV (reference sequence). In DNA, the CDR3 is TGTGCCAGCAGGGGGGCTAGCACAGATACGCAGTATTTT. This translates into CASRGASTDTQYF.

The chain uses TRBV6-5 and TRBJ2-7, with 7 bases identical to TRBD1. There are 13 residues in the CDR3. CDR1 is MNHEY and CDR2 is SVGAGI in the germline V gene. V lost 7 bases and J lost 3; bases outside the gene matches: 6. This chain's CDR3 is CASNPGQSYEQYF. In DNA form, the CDR3 reads TGTGCCAGCAACCCGGGACAGAGCTACGAGCAGTACTTC.

As concerns this clone: One end of the junction does not line up with germline, which may come from a read error. J is TRBJ2-7 and V is TRBV11-2, with D possibly TRBD2 on 7 matching bases. Germline V gene lookup returns CDR1 SGHAT and CDR2 FQNNGV. The CDR3 has 14 amino acids. The CDR3 protein is CASSLPGGGHSSDF. The CDR3 DNA sequence: TGTGCCAGCAGCTTACCCGGCGGGGGACATTCGTCGGACTTC.

In DNA form, the CDR3 reads TGTGCCAGCAGGGGAACTGGGACAGACTATGGCTACACCTTC. Its protein product is CASRGTGTDYGYTF. The chain links TRBV28 to TRBJ1-2; 7 bases fit TRBD1. V lost 6 bases and J lost 3; bases outside the gene matches: 7. There are 14 residues in the CDR3. CDR1 MDHEN and CDR2 SYDVKM come from the germline V gene.

The rearrangement links TRBV6-5 to TRBJ1-4; no reliable D call. The ends were cut back, 2 bases at V and 10 bases at J, with 5 bases in the middle. The CDR3 contains 11 residues. CDR1 is MNHEY and CDR2 is SVGAGI in the germline V gene. CDR3 sequence (DNA): TGTGCCAGCAGTTACGAGGGAAAACTGTTTTTT. Amino acids: CASSYEGKLFF.

The V call is TRBV10-3, the J call TRBJ2-6; 8 nucleotides match TRBD2. Germline CDR1 reads ENHRY; CDR2 reads SYGVKD. The CDR3 is 16 amino acids. V lost 0 bases, J lost 2 bases, and 0 bases stayed unmatched. The CDR3 DNA reads as TGTGCCATCAGTGAGTCCGGGGGGGCTGGGGCCAACGTCCTGACTTTC. Protein product: CAISESGGAGANVLTF.

The chain links TRBV25-1 to TRBJ2-5; tentatively, D is TRBD2 (6 bases). The CDR3 contains 11 residues. The germline V gene encodes CDR1 MGHDK and CDR2 SYGVNS. Between the trimmed V and J ends, which lost 7 bases and 5 bases, there was a span of 8 bases. Here the CDR3 DNA reads TGTGCCAGCACTAGCGTGGAGACCCAGTACTTC. This sequence encodes CASTSVETQYF.

V gene TRBV11-3 combines with J gene TRBJ1-3, with 12 bases matching TRBD1. The V gene's germline CDR1 is SGHNT and CDR2 YENEEA. This CDR3 contains 19 residues. The V and J ends lost 1 base and 0 bases, in that order; junction bases with no gene match: 7. The CDR3 region is CASSLAPPGQGASGNTIYF. The DNA for the CDR3 is TGTGCCAGCAGCTTAGCTCCTCCGGGACAGGGGGCCTCTGGAAACACCATATATTTT. The complete variable domain, with remaining parts taken from reference TRBV11-3 and TRBJ1-3, reads EAGVVQSPRYKIIEKKQPVAFWCNPISGHNTLYWYLQNLGQGPELLIRYENEEAVDDSQLPKDRFSAERLKGVDSTLKIQPAELGDSAVYLCASSLAPPGQGASGNTIYFGEGSWLTVV.

The chain links TRBV7-2 to TRBJ2-5; D is ambiguous. CDR1 SGHTA and CDR2 FQGNSA come from the germline V gene. The CDR3 is 15 amino acids. The V and J ends lost 2 bases and 4 bases respectively, with 14 bases between them. The CDR3 region has the DNA TGTGCCAGCAGCTTAACCCATGGGCCTTTAGAGACCCAGTACTTC. Translating it yields CASSLTHGPLETQYF.

The chain joins TRBV7-9 to TRBJ2-7; possibly TRBD1 for D (7 bases). In germline, CDR1 is SEHNR, CDR2 FQNEAQ (reference sequence). V was trimmed by 1 base and J by 5 bases, leaving 15 bases between them. The CDR3 extends over 15 amino acids. The DNA of the CDR3 is TGTGCCAGCAGCTTAGGCAGGGGGGCCTTTGACGAGCAGTACTTC. Translating it yields CASSLGRGAFDEQYF.

The chain couples TRBV6-1 to TRBJ1-6; no clear D gene. Trimming pared 5 bases from V and 2 bases from J, leaving 10 bases between. Germline assignment: CDR1 MNHNS and CDR2 SASEGT. This CDR3 comprises 15 residues. CDR3 in amino acids: CASSPDIPYNSPLHF. The CDR3 nucleotides are TGTGCCAGCAGTCCCGACATACCCTATAATTCACCCCTCCACTTT.

V is TRBV10-3 and J is TRBJ2-2, with 9 bases lining up with TRBD1. The CDR3 is made up of 14 amino acids. Germline CDR1 ENHRY, CDR2 SYGVKD. V was pared by 6 bases and J by 3 bases, with 2 bases of the junction left unmatched. CDR3 region: CAIRGQGDTGELFF. CDR3 DNA sequence: TGTGCCATCAGGGGACAGGGCGACACCGGGGAGCTGTTTTTT.

The rearrangement uses TRBV27 and TRBJ1-1; 7 bases match TRBD1. The CDR3 contains 14 residues. Germline V gene sequence: CDR1 MNHEY, CDR2 SMNVEV (reference sequence). V gave up 5 bases and J gave up 1 base; unmatched junction bases: 4. CDR3 sequence reads: CASSPRDRNTEAFF. CDR3 in DNA: TGTGCCAGCAGTCCCCGGGACAGGAACACTGAAGCTTTCTTT.

The genes are TRBV2 and TRBJ2-5, with a weak D call TRBD1 (5 bases). The V and J ends lost 6 bases and 5 bases respectively, with 13 bases between them. CDR3 length equals 13 residues. Per germline, CDR1 SNHLY and CDR2 FYNNEI. The CDR3: CASSQQGVETQYF. CDR3 nucleotides: TGTGCCAGCAGCCAGCAGGGTGTGGAGACCCAGTACTTC.

The chain employs TRBV5-1 and TRBJ1-2; D is uncertain. Trimming removed 4 bases at V and 8 bases at J, with 15 bases between. The CDR3 loop spans 13 amino acids. In germline, CDR1 is SGHRS, CDR2 YFSETQ. CDR3 region: CASSTTPPGGYTF. The CDR3 nucleotides read TGCGCCAGCAGCACGACCCCCCCGGGGGGCTACACCTTC. The full variable domain, its missing parts supplied by reference TRBV5-1 and TRBJ1-2, is KAGVTQTPRYLIKTRGQQVTLSCSPISGHRSVSWYQQTPGQGLQFLFEYFSETQRNKGNFPGRFSGRQFSNSRSEMNVSTLELGDSALYLCASSTTPPGGYTFGSGTRLTVV.

CDR3 region: CASSLATSGLRAQYF. The CDR3 bases are TGTGCCAGCAGCTTGGCGACTAGCGGGTTAAGGGCCCAGTACTTC. The chain recombines TRBV5-6 with TRBJ2-5, with TRBD2 matching 10 bases. In germline, CDR1 is SGHDT, CDR2 YYEEEE. V was pared by 0 bases and J by 9 bases, with 8 bases of the junction left unmatched. This CDR3 region has 15 residues.

The chain couples TRBV9 to TRBJ1-2; 8 nucleotides match TRBD1. The germline V gene has CDR1 SGDLS and CDR2 YYNGEE. The ends lost 2 bases at V and 7 bases at J; junction bases unmatched: 4. The CDR3 is 13 amino acids. DNA of the CDR3: TGTGCCAGCAGCGTCCAGGGGGCCTCTGGCTACACCTTC. It translates to CASSVQGASGYTF.

About this clone: A read error may produce the germline difference seen at one junction end. J is TRBJ2-7 and V is TRBV7-4, with 16 bases that match TRBD2. The length of the CDR3 is 13 residues. Looked up from germline, CDR1 is SGHVT and CDR2 is SQSDAQ. The CDR3 nucleotides are TGTGCCAGCAGCACCTCGGGACTAGCGGGGGGGGCCTTC. It codes for CASSTSGLAGGAF.